This T cell receptor (beta chain) was observed in a study of cytomegalovirus exposure and HLA in healthy donors. Comment on this clone: No antigen is known for it. Its ends do not fully match the called genes, so a read error is possible.

This PCR relied on a set of 60 Vbeta primers and 13 Jbeta primers. The table came from immunoSEQ multiplex PCR; TCRdb's copy has only in-frame clones and leaves some out. Of under 200,000 clones detected, roughly four fifths appear once; the ten largest clones hold approximately 0.76%. Study-wide results and caveats: A later analysis, which compared TCR beta chains of equal frequency, found the HLA-associated ones more clonally expanded. A list of approximately 160 TCR beta chains associated with cytomegalovirus was given.

The V gene's germline CDR1 is SGHTA and CDR2 FQGTGA. CDR3 length: 15 amino acids. Sequencing was carried out using PBMCs. The chain combines TRBV7-3 with TRBJ2-4, with TRBD2 as a possible D gene (7 bases). This receptor was obtained from a female donor in good health and CMV-seronegative. CDR3 sequence: CASSLGGGVKNSQYF. CDR3 DNA: TGTGCCAGCAGCCTAGGGGGAGGGGTCAAAAACAGTCAGTACTTC.